The 9 T cell receptor beta chains listed next were all sequenced from one sample in a study of a mutant IDH1 vaccine in newly diagnosed glioma. The time point: baseline, week 1 (first vaccination visit). Described treatment: pre-vaccination baseline after standard-of-care therapy. Some clones are missing from TCRdb's copy, which holds only in-frame ones; the method was immunoSEQ multiplex PCR. The sample includes tens of thousands of clones, roughly 88% of them seen just once. Here the sequenced sample was PBMCs, taken from a glioma patient treated with radiotherapy, temozolomide or both. These receptors were collected from a man aged 35 to 55 with glioma.

V and J are TRBV13 and TRBJ1-4; D uncertain. Germline V CDR1 and CDR2: PRHDT, FYEKMQ (reference sequence). This CDR3 contains 14 residues. Trimming took 5 bases from V and 8 from J, leaving 15 bases between them. CDR3 nucleotide sequence: TGTGCCAGCAGCCTTCTTGGGAGTGGAGAAAAACTGTTTTTT. Amino acid sequence: CASSLLGSGEKLFF.

V is TRBV5-5 and J is TRBJ2-4; D not resolved. The CDR3 runs 15 residues. V lost 1 base, J lost 8 bases, and 16 bases lay in between. CDR1 is SGHKS and CDR2 is YYEKEE in the germline V gene (reference sequence). The chain's CDR3 is CASSLWQSRWDIQYF. The CDR3 DNA sequence: TGTGCCAGCAGCTTGTGGCAGTCCAGGTGGGACATTCAGTACTTC.

V usage is TRBV6-1 and J usage is TRBJ1-1, with D unresolved. Germline CDR1 is MNHNS and CDR2 is SASEGT. The CDR3 totals 14 residues. Trimming removed 1 base from V and 0 bases from J, with 6 bases in between. This CDR3 reads CASSEGGLNTEAFF. CDR3 nucleotide sequence: TGTGCCAGCAGTGAAGGAGGGCTGAACACTGAAGCTTTCTTT.

The chain uses TRBV5-1 and TRBJ1-4; 8 nucleotides agree with TRBD1. Germline lookup yields CDR1 SGHRS and CDR2 YFSETQ. This CDR3 contains 17 residues. V dropped 2 bases and J dropped 0; count of bases not matched to a gene: 6. CDR3 loop: CASSFGTGRATNEKLFF. Written as DNA, the CDR3 is TGCGCCAGCAGCTTCGGGACAGGCCGTGCAACTAATGAAAAACTGTTTTTT.

The chain uses TRBV9 and TRBJ2-7, with 15 bases fitting TRBD2. This CDR3 spans 16 amino acids. Germline V gene sequence: CDR1 SGDLS, CDR2 YYNGEE. After removal of 4 bases from V and 7 bases from J, the junction contained 9 bases not matched to a gene. The CDR3 reads CASSPRGLAGGREQYF. CDR3 DNA sequence: TGTGCCAGCAGCCCCCGGGGACTAGCGGGAGGCCGAGAGCAGTACTTC.

The chain joins TRBV4-1 to TRBJ2-2; 7 nucleotides agree with TRBD2. CDR1 and CDR2 from the germline V gene are MGHRA and YSYEKL. Trimming cost V 4 bases and J 0 bases; bases outside gene matches: 8. This CDR3 is 17 amino acids long. The DNA for the CDR3 is TGCGCCAGCAGCCGTAGCGGGCTCCCCCCGAACACCGGGGAGCTGTTTTTT. It translates to CASSRSGLPPNTGELFF.

In DNA, the CDR3 is TGTGCCAGCAGCCCCGGAGAGGGTAGCGGCACAGATACGCAGTATTTT. As protein: CASSPGEGSGTDTQYF. The genes are TRBV4-2 and TRBJ2-3, with D possibly matching TRBD2 (5 bases). Germline-derived CDR1 and CDR2 are LGHNA and YNFKEQ. Deletions cut 4 bases from V and 1 base from J, with 15 bases between. CDR3 length equals 16 residues.

In this sample, this clone turned up once. The gene calls are TRBV4-1 and TRBJ1-4, with unresolved D. Germline V gives CDR1 MGHRA, CDR2 YSYEKL. V shed 3 bases and J shed 1 base, with 21 bases lying between them. The CDR3 has 19 amino acids. Here the CDR3 DNA reads TGCGCCAGCAGCCACGGACCACGGAGGGCTGTCGGAACTAATGAAAAACTGTTTTTT. It is translated as CASSHGPRRAVGTNEKLFF.

The genes are TRBV5-4 and TRBJ2-3; D uncertain. V lost 4 bases, J lost 2 bases, and 5 bases lay in between. Germline CDR1 SGHNT, CDR2 YYREEE (reference sequence). The CDR3 is 12 residues long. CDR3 sequence reads: CASSTDTDTQYF. The CDR3 coding sequence is TGTGCCAGCAGCACAGACACAGATACGCAGTATTTT. The full variable domain, completed using reference TRBV5-4 and TRBJ2-3, is ETGVTQSPTHLIKTRGQQVTLRCSSQSGHNTVSWYQQALGQGPQFIFQYYREEENGRGNFPPRFSGLQFPNYSSELNVNALELDDSALYLCASSTDTDTQYFGPGTRLTVL.